These 4 T cell receptor beta chains originate from one sample sequenced in a study of response to subunit inactivated influenza vaccine. TCRdb analysed the RT-PCR reads with MiXCR anew, one entry per CDR3 protein. Of approximately 680,000 distinct CDR3 sequences in the sample, around a sixth were seen once. The sample in question was PBMCs from blood, obtained 11 to 12 days after vaccination. The receptors were gathered from a man aged 50 or older who received an inactivated influenza vaccine.

CDR3 coding DNA: TGTGCCAGCAGGACAGGCATTGGTAACGGTGAGCAGTTCTTC. Its protein product is CASRTGIGNGEQFF. The chain recombines TRBV27 with TRBJ2-1, with D perhaps TRBD1 (6 bases). CDR1 and CDR2 (germline): MNHEY, SMNVEV (reference sequence). V was cut by 6 bases and J by 9 bases, with 18 bases left in between. The CDR3 runs 14 residues.

This clonotype was seen repeatedly, ten times or more. The rearrangement joins TRBV7-9 to TRBJ1-2, with 10 bases that match TRBD1. V was pared by 2 bases and J by 6 bases, with 3 bases of the junction left unmatched. CDR3 length: 14 residues. Germline V CDR1 and CDR2: SEHNR, FQNEAQ (reference sequence). The CDR3 DNA sequence: TGTGCCAGCAGCTTACCGGGACAGGGGAATGGCTACACCTTC. Its translation: CASSLPGQGNGYTF.

This rearrangement joins TRBV10-3 to TRBJ2-5, with a weak D call TRBD2 (5 bases). Germline CDR1 ENHRY, CDR2 SYGVKD. The CDR3 totals 12 residues. V was clipped by 9 bases and J by 4 bases, with 12 bases between them. The CDR3 here is CAMGAVGETQYF. The CDR3 DNA sequence: TGTGCCATGGGAGCTGTGGGAGAGACCCAGTACTTC.

This clonotype was picked up a small number of times. The chain links TRBV9 to TRBJ2-3, with D possibly being TRBD1 (6 bases). The V gene's germline CDR1 is SGDLS and CDR2 YYNGEE. CDR3 size: 14 residues. Trimming stripped 3 bases from V and 5 bases from J, with 13 bases between. This chain's CDR3 is CASSAFTGLDTQYF. The CDR3 nucleotides read TGTGCCAGCAGCGCTTTCACAGGGTTAGATACGCAGTATTTT.